This T cell receptor beta chain was profiled in a study of T cell repertoires in cytomegalovirus infection. Study overall: Well-studied HLA-B-restricted CMV epitopes were used in the study alongside recently identified HLA-C-restricted ones. Matching HLA type, along with CMV infection, was indicated by public TCR beta signatures. Study findings and constraints: HLA-C-restricted CMV-specific TCR beta clonotypes were dominant in the ex vivo response.

TCRdb processed the reads anew with MiXCR; each CDR3 protein has one entry. The table lists 45,000 to 55,000 distinct CDR3 sequences, 20% to 25% of them singletons. This clonotype has only a few counts. No antigen is known for it. The germline V gene encodes CDR1 WSHSY and CDR2 SAAADI. V shed 6 bases, J shed 5 bases, and the junction held 5 bases outside the gene matches. This CDR3 has 14 amino acids. The chain links TRBV10-2 to TRBJ1-1, with 11 bases aligning to TRBD1. This clonotype was sampled from a human donor in good health (CMV status not recorded). Some clones in this sample may be carry-over from other donors' samples. The sample consisted of CD8+ T cells from cultured PBMCs, taken from culture after CMV antigen stimulation. The chain's CDR3 is CASSGQGAGTEAFF. CDR3 nucleotide sequence: TGCGCCAGCAGCGGACAGGGGGCCGGGACTGAAGCTTTCTTT.